The 9 T cell receptor beta chains below all came from one sample that was sequenced in a study of technical replicates of blood from several donors. Here immunoSEQ multiplex PCR was the method, and the copy in TCRdb shows in-frame clones only, minus some. In the table there are about 83,000 clones, about 95% of which are singletons. Sequencing was done on a sample of T cells isolated from PBMCs. These receptor sequences come from a human donor in good health.

The chain joins TRBV11-2 to TRBJ2-5; no firm D call. The V end was cut by 4 bases, the J end by 3 bases, with 9 bases between. In germline, CDR1 is SGHAT, CDR2 FQNNGV. The CDR3 has 13 amino acids. The CDR3 DNA sequence: TGTGCCAGCAGCTGGGCCGGCGAAGAGACCCAGTACTTC. Its protein is CASSWAGEETQYF.

The chain links TRBV5-1 to TRBJ1-4, with D maybe TRBD1 (5 bases). V lost 3 bases and J 12 bases, leaving 9 bases between the germline ends. The CDR3 runs 11 residues. Germline V gene lookup returns CDR1 SGHRS and CDR2 YFSETQ. CDR3 DNA sequence: TGCGCCAGCAGCTCAGGACATCAACTGTTTTTT. Encoded protein: CASSSGHQLFF.

The J gene is TRBJ2-7, the V gene TRBV4-2; D is perhaps TRBD2 (5 bases). The germline CDR1 and CDR2 sequences are LGHNA and YNFKEQ. CDR3 length: 15 amino acids. Between the trimmed V and J ends, which lost 1 base and 4 bases, there was a span of 14 bases. In DNA form, the CDR3 reads TGTGCCAGCAGCCAAGCACAGCCCGGGGAGTACGAGCAGTACTTC. This encodes CASSQAQPGEYEQYF.

This clone has only one observation. The chain combines TRBV27 with TRBJ2-3; D is undetermined. The V gene lost 3 bases and the J gene lost 4 bases, with 2 bases spanning the gap. The CDR3 consists of 11 residues. Germline V gives CDR1 MNHEY, CDR2 SMNVEV (reference sequence). The CDR3 nucleotides are TGTGCCAGCAGTTTCTCAGATACGCAGTATTTT. This gives the protein CASSFSDTQYF.

The chain has TRBV5-4 and TRBJ1-1; the D is unclear. This CDR3 has 14 residues. Germline values: CDR1 SGHNT, CDR2 YYREEE (reference sequence). The germline V and J ends were trimmed by 3 bases and 6 bases, with 15 bases remaining between them. CDR3 loop: CASSSGVVLAEAFF. Here the CDR3 DNA reads TGTGCCAGCAGCTCTGGTGTAGTTCTTGCTGAAGCTTTCTTT.

This clone was seen only once. The CDR3 reads CATEQGAEGANVLTF. CDR3 DNA sequence: TGTGCCACCGAACAGGGGGCGGAAGGGGCCAACGTCCTGACTTTC. The J gene is TRBJ2-6, the V gene TRBV28, with 9 bases identical to TRBD1. This CDR3 has 15 amino acids. CDR1 is MDHEN, CDR2 SYDVKM, per germline. V lost 10 bases, J lost 4 bases, and 8 bases stayed unmatched.

The gene calls are TRBV6-5 and TRBJ1-5; 10 positions match TRBD1. Germline V lookup: CDR1 MNHEY, CDR2 SVGAGI. This CDR3 is built from 14 residues. V was pared by 6 bases and J by 6 bases, with 5 bases of the junction left unmatched. The CDR3 DNA is TGTGCCAGCAGGCGACAGGGGGCTGGTCAGCCCCAGCATTTT. Translation: CASRRQGAGQPQHF.

V is TRBV9 and J is TRBJ1-1; D may be TRBD1 (5 bases). The germline gives CDR1 SGDLS, CDR2 YYNGEE. V was pared by 0 bases and J by 3 bases, with 12 bases between. The CDR3 is 15 amino acids. CDR3 nucleotide sequence: TGTGCCAGCAGCGTAGTAGGGGAGGGAGACACTGAAGCTTTCTTT. Translated: CASSVVGEGDTEAFF.

The chain joins TRBV5-1 to TRBJ2-1; TRBD2 might be the D (5 bases). This CDR3 comprises 16 residues. CDR1 is SGHRS, CDR2 YFSETQ, per germline. V lost 5 bases and J lost 5, with 20 bases in between. As DNA, the CDR3 is TGCGCCAGCAGTGGCTCGTTGGGAGCCGGAGACAATGAGCAGTTCTTC. Amino acids: CASSGSLGAGDNEQFF. Full variable domain (remainder filled in from reference TRBV5-1 and TRBJ2-1): KAGVTQTPRYLIKTRGQQVTLSCSPISGHRSVSWYQQTPGQGLQFLFEYFSETQRNKGNFPGRFSGRQFSNSRSEMNVSTLELGDSALYLCASSGSLGAGDNEQFFGPGTRLTVL.